This is a list of T cell receptor beta chains from one sample in a study of T cell responses to AZD1222 COVID-19 vaccine. Libraries were prepared by immunoSEQ multiplex PCR; TCRdb keeps only in-frame clonotypes and omits some of them. Here the sample spans over 130,000 clones, more than 80% being singletons. This material consisted of peripheral blood, taken 28 days after the second dose of the MenACWY control vaccine. Source of these receptors: an adult who received the MenACWY meningococcal vaccine as a control. The CDR3 runs from the conserved cysteine through the conserved F or W. Each record gives: D gene, clone size, V gene, J gene, CDR3 protein, CDR3 DNA. D genes are given only for firm matches. Size values are once, few and many counts, or a class for expanded clones, and some rows have none.

>.|.|TRBV28|TRBJ2-7
CASSFFYEQYF
TGTGCCAGCAGTTTTTTCTACGAGCAGTACTTC
>TRBD2|.|TRBV6-2/TRBV6-3|TRBJ2-1
CASSLRLAGNNEQFF
TGTGCCAGCAGCCTCCGACTAGCGGGGAACAATGAGCAGTTCTTC
>TRBD1|.|TRBV18|TRBJ2-7
CASSPPGQGPDEQYF
TGTGCCAGCTCACCGCCGGGACAGGGCCCTGACGAGCAGTACTTC
>.|.|TRBV11-3|TRBJ2-2
CASSLVVTGELFF
TGTGCCAGCAGCTTAGTGGTCACCGGGGAGCTGTTTTTT
>.|.|TRBV7-2|TRBJ1-5
CASSLDQDQEPQHF
TGTGCCAGCAGCTTAGACCAGGACCAGGAGCCCCAGCATTTT
>TRBD1|.|TRBV5-8|TRBJ2-5
CASRPGTGFETQYF
TGTGCCAGCAGACCCGGGACAGGGTTTGAGACCCAGTACTTC
>.|.|TRBV5-1|TRBJ1-1
CASSFGENTEAFF
TGCGCCAGCAGCTTTGGGGAGAACACTGAAGCTTTCTTT
>TRBD1|.|TRBV29-1|TRBJ2-3
CSVLGGQDTQYF
TGCAGCGTTTTAGGGGGCCAAGATACGCAGTATTTT
>.|.|TRBV15|TRBJ2-7
CATSREDNTRGEQYF
TGTGCCACCAGCAGAGAAGACAACACTCGGGGCGAGCAGTACTTC
>.|.|TRBV28|TRBJ1-5
CASSLWDLNQPQHF
TGTGCCAGCAGTTTATGGGACCTCAATCAGCCCCAGCATTTT
>TRBD1|.|TRBV5-1|TRBJ2-7
CASSLQPGQGLYEQYF
TGCGCCAGCAGCTTACAACCGGGACAGGGACTTTACGAGCAGTACTTC
>.|few|TRBV9|TRBJ2-3
CASSVESGLNTDTQYF
TGTGCCAGCAGCGTAGAGTCAGGACTCAACACAGATACGCAGTATTTT
>TRBD2|.|TRBV5-1|TRBJ2-1
CASSLFGREGSYNEQFF
TGCGCCAGCAGCTTGTTCGGGCGGGAGGGTTCCTACAATGAGCAGTTCTTC
>.|.|TRBV19|TRBJ2-7
CASSIGNKYEQYF
TGTGCCAGTAGTATAGGGAACAAATACGAGCAGTACTTC
>TRBD1|.|TRBV7-8|TRBJ2-3
CASSPYVQGESTDTQYF
TGTGCCAGCAGCCCCTATGTCCAGGGGGAGTCCACAGATACGCAGTATTTT
>.|.|TRBV11-2|TRBJ1-1
CASSLGAGNWGVAFF
TGTGCCAGCAGCTTAGGTGCAGGGAATTGGGGAGTAGCTTTCTTT
>.|few|TRBV11-2|TRBJ2-5
CASSLGSVRETQYF
TGTGCCAGCAGCTTAGGTTCAGTGAGGGAGACCCAGTACTTC
>TRBD2|once|TRBV7-2|TRBJ2-1
CASSLQAGGPNEQFF
TGTGCCAGCAGCTTACAGGCGGGAGGCCCAAATGAGCAGTTCTTC
>.|.|TRBV11-2|TRBJ2-1
CASSLEGRAGDEQFF
TGTGCCAGCAGCTTAGAGGGCAGGGCGGGCGATGAGCAGTTCTTC
>.|.|TRBV11-3|TRBJ2-1
CASSLDGSGEQFF
TGTGCCAGCAGCTTAGACGGTTCCGGTGAGCAGTTCTTC
>TRBD1|once|TRBV18|TRBJ1-2
CASSPAITGGDGYTF
TGTGCCAGCTCACCTGCGATCACAGGGGGCGATGGCTACACCTTC
>.|.|TRBV5-1|TRBJ2-3
CASSLSGTLTDTQYF
TGCGCCAGCAGCCTATCCGGGACTTTGACAGATACGCAGTATTTT
>TRBD2|.|TRBV7-2|TRBJ2-5
CASTYRTSGETQYF
TGTGCCAGCACCTACCGGACTAGCGGAGAGACCCAGTACTTC
>.|.|TRBV2|TRBJ1-5
CASKREGVNQPQHF
TGTGCCAGCAAGAGGGAAGGGGTCAATCAGCCCCAGCATTTT
>TRBD1|.|TRBV9|TRBJ1-1
CASSQQGDTEAFF
TGTGCCAGCAGTCAGCAGGGGGACACTGAAGCTTTCTTT
>TRBD1|.|TRBV30|TRBJ1-5
CAWATGSYQPQHF
TGTGCCTGGGCGACAGGGTCTTACCAGCCCCAGCATTTT
>.|.|TRBV7-3|TRBJ1-6
CASSSEAGYSPLHF
TGTGCCAGCAGCTCAGAGGCAGGGTACTCACCCCTCCACTTT
>.|.|TRBV19|TRBJ1-2
CASSIGGYTF
TGTGCCAGTAGTATAGGTGGCTACACCTTC
>TRBD1|few|TRBV5-4|TRBJ1-2
CASSLDPGQTYGYTF
TGTGCCAGCAGCTTGGATCCGGGACAGACCTATGGCTACACCTTC
>.|once|TRBV7-8|TRBJ2-7
CASSLALGYEQYF
TGTGCCAGCAGCTTGGCCCTAGGCTACGAGCAGTACTTC
>TRBD2|.|TRBV18|TRBJ2-2
CASSRSGLAGANTGELFF
TGTGCCAGCTCCCGCAGTGGACTAGCGGGAGCGAACACCGGGGAGCTGTTTTTT
>.|.|TRBV3-1/TRBV3-2|TRBJ1-2
CASSLAGPGGYTF
TGTGCCAGCAGCCTCGCCGGGCCCGGTGGCTACACCTTC
>.|.|TRBV6-2/TRBV6-3|TRBJ2-7
CASSARAVQREQYF
TGTGCCAGCAGTGCCCGTGCGGTTCAGAGGGAGCAGTACTTC
>.|.|TRBV27|TRBJ2-2
CASSLLGGGELFF
TGTGCCAGCAGTCTTCTAGGGGGCGGGGAGCTGTTTTTT
>TRBD1|.|TRBV6-2/TRBV6-3|TRBJ2-3
CASSYSPGTGRITQYF
TGTGCCAGCAGTTACTCGCCGGGGACAGGAAGAATAACGCAGTATTTT
>.|.|TRBV2|TRBJ2-7
CASSGPPNWEQYF
TGTGCCAGCAGTGGACCACCTAACTGGGAGCAGTACTTC
>.|.|TRBV10-3|TRBJ2-7
CAISEPSPNRAYEQYF
TGTGCCATCAGTGAGCCCTCCCCCAACCGGGCGTACGAGCAGTACTTC
>.|.|TRBV28|TRBJ2-7
CASSKVGQTYEQYF
TGTGCCAGCAGTAAAGTCGGACAGACCTACGAGCAGTACTTC
>.|.|TRBV7-2|TRBJ1-1
CASSSRIGGQGTEAFF
TGTGCCAGCAGCTCTCGAATTGGGGGCCAAGGGACTGAAGCTTTCTTT
>.|.|TRBV23-1|TRBJ1-6
CASSQSRDTIQDTLHF
TGCGCCAGCAGTCAATCCCGTGATACCATCCAGGATACCCTCCACTTT
>.|.|TRBV6-2/TRBV6-3|TRBJ2-7
CASSPDSGGNYEQYF
TGTGCCAGCAGTCCCGATTCCGGTGGGAACTACGAGCAGTACTTC
>TRBD2|.|TRBV24-1|TRBJ2-3
CATGRGGERDTQYF
TGTGCCACTGGGAGGGGAGGGGAGAGAGATACGCAGTATTTT
>.|.|TRBV7-9|TRBJ1-1
CASSWRVTEAFF
TGTGCCAGCAGTTGGAGGGTCACTGAAGCTTTCTTT
>TRBD1|.|TRBV7-3|TRBJ2-2
CASSFTGETGELFF
TGTGCCAGCAGCTTTACAGGGGAAACCGGGGAGCTGTTTTTT
>TRBD2|.|TRBV9|TRBJ2-1
CASSVGTSGIYEQFF
TGTGCCAGCAGCGTCGGGACTAGCGGGATCTATGAGCAGTTCTTC
>.|.|TRBV5-1|TRBJ1-2
CASSLGQGGYGYTF
TGCGCCAGCAGCTTGGGGCAGGGTGGCTATGGCTACACCTTC
>.|.|TRBV7-8|TRBJ1-3
CASSLSLSGNTIYF
TGTGCCAGCAGCTTGTCGCTCTCTGGAAACACCATATATTTT
>TRBD1|.|TRBV6-5|TRBJ1-2
CASSANRGPGYTF
TGTGCCAGCAGCGCCAACAGGGGGCCTGGCTACACCTTC
>.|.|TRBV10-2|TRBJ1-4
CASSESGQDLNEKLFF
TGCGCCAGCAGTGAGTCTGGCCAAGATCTGAATGAAAAACTGTTTTTT
>.|.|TRBV7-3|TRBJ2-1
CASSLQLDNEQFF
TGTGCCAGCAGCCTTCAACTGGACAATGAGCAGTTCTTC
>.|.|TRBV2|TRBJ2-1
CASRRDLRSYNEQFF
TGTGCCAGCAGACGGGACTTACGCTCCTACAATGAGCAGTTCTTC